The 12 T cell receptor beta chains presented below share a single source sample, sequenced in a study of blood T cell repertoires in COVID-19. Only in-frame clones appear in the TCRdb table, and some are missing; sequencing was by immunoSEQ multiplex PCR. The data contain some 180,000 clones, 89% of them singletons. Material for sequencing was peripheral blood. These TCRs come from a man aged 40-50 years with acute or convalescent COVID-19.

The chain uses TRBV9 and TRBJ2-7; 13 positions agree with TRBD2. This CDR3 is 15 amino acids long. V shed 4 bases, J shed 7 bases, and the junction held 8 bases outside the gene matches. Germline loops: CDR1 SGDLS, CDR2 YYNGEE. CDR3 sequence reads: CASSPRQGLAGEQYF. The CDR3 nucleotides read TGTGCCAGCAGCCCGCGACAGGGACTAGCGGGAGAGCAGTACTTC.

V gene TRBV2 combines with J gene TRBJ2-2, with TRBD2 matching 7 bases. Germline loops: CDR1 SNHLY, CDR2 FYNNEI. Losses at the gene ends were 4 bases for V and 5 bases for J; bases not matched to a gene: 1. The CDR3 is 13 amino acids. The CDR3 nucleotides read TGTGCCAGCAGTGCGGGGGGAACCGGGGAGCTGTTTTTT. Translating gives CASSAGGTGELFF.

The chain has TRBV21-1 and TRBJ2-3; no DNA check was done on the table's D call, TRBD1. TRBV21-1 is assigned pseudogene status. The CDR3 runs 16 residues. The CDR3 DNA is TGTGCCAGCAGCAAATTTCAGGTGCGAGACACAGATACGCAGTATTTT. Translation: CASSKFQVRDTDTQYF.

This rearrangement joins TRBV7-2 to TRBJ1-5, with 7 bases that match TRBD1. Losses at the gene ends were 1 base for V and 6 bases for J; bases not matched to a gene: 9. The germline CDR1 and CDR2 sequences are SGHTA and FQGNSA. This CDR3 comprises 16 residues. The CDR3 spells CASSLGGDSIFQPQHF. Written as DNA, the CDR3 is TGTGCCAGCAGCTTAGGTGGGGACAGCATTTTTCAGCCCCAGCATTTT.

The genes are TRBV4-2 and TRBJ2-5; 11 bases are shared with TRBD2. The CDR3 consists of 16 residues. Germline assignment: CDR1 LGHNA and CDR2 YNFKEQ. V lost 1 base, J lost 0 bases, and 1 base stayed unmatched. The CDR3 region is CASSQGSGGDQETQYF. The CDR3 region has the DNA TGTGCCAGCAGCCAAGGTAGCGGGGGGGACCAAGAGACCCAGTACTTC.

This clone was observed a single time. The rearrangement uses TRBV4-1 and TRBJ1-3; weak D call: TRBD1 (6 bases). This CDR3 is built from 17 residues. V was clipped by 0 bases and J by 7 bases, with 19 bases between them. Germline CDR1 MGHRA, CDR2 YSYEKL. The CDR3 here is CASSQDLRGALLNTIYF. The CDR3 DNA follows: TGCGCCAGCAGCCAAGATCTGCGGGGGGCATTACTTAACACCATATATTTT.

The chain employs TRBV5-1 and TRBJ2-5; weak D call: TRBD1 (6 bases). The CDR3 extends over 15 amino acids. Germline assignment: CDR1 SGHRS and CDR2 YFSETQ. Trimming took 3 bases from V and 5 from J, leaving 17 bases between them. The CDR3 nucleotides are TGCGCCAGCAGCTACCTACCGACAGGTCAGGAGACCCAGTACTTC. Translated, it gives CASSYLPTGQETQYF.

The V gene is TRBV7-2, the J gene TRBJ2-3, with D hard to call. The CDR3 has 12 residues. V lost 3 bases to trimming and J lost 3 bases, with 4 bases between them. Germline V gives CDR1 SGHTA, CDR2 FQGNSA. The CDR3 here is CASSFETDTQYF. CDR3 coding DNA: TGTGCCAGCAGCTTCGAGACAGATACGCAGTATTTT.

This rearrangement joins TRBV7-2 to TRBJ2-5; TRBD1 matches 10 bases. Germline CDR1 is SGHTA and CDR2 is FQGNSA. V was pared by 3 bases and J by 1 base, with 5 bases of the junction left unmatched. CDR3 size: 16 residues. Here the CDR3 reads CASSFRDRGLQETQYF. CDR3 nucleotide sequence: TGTGCCAGCAGCTTCCGGGACAGGGGTCTCCAAGAGACCCAGTACTTC.

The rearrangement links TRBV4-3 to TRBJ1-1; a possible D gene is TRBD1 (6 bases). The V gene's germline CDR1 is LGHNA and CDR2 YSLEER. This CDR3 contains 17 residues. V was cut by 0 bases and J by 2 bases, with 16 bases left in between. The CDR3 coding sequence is TGCGCCAGCAGCCAAGATATAACGGGACACCAAAACACTGAAGCTTTCTTT. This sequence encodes CASSQDITGHQNTEAFF.

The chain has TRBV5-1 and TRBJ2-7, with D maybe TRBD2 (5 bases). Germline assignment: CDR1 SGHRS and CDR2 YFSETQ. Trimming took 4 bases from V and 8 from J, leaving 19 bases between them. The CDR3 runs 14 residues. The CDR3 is CASSLDGSRGQQYF. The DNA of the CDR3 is TGCGCCAGCAGCCTTGACGGTTCTCGAGGGCAGCAGTACTTC.

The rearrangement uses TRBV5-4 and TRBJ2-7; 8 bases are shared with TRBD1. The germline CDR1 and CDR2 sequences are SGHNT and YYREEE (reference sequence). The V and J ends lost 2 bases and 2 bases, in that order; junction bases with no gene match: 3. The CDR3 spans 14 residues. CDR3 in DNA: TGTGCCAGCAGCTTAGGGACAGGCCCCTACGAGCAGTACTTC. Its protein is CASSLGTGPYEQYF.